This TCR beta chain was profiled in a study of monozygotic twins with inflammatory bowel disease. CDR1 is SGHTA and CDR2 is FQGNSA in the germline V gene. The CDR3 consists of 15 residues. For each CDR3 protein, TCRdb gives one entry from its re-call of the 5' RACE reads, without DNA. The table for this sample gives more than 300,000 distinct CDR3 sequences. This rearrangement joins TRBV7-2 to TRBJ2-5; TCRdb picks TRBD1, but there is no DNA to check that call. The sample taken for sequencing was blood. The TCR originated in a human donor with ulcerative colitis or Crohn's disease, or a healthy co-twin of an affected twin (not recorded which). CDR3 loop: CASSLTGYPQETQYF.